These T cell receptor beta chains were read from a single sample in a study of blood T cells in healthy people across ages. TCRdb re-analysed the 5' RACE reads in MiXCR, keeping a single row per CDR3 protein. Here the sample spans 550,000 to 650,000 distinct CDR3 sequences, around 31% being singletons. What was sequenced was blood. All receptors derive from a woman aged 80 or over in good health. Both conserved end residues are part of each CDR3. Each record gives: D gene, V gene, J gene, clone size, CDR3 DNA, CDR3 protein. The D gene is left open where the match is weak. For some rows the clone size is stated as once, few or many, or as a class when expanded; others skip it.

NA,TRBV20-1,TRBJ2-3,NA,TGCAGTGCTAGAGGGGCTAGCGTAAGCACAGATACGCAGTATTTT,CSARGASVSTDTQYF
NA,TRBV6-1,TRBJ1-2,many,TGTGCCAGCAGTGATTCGGGGGCTCCCACGATTAACTATGGCTACACCTTC,CASSDSGAPTINYGYTF
TRBD1,TRBV27,TRBJ2-7,NA,TGTGCCAGCAGTTCCCGACAGGGGGCCATCGATGAGCAGTACTTC,CASSSRQGAIDEQYF
TRBD1,TRBV5-1,TRBJ1-6,NA,TGCGCCAGCAGCATCGGGACAGATAATTCACCCCTCCACTTT,CASSIGTDNSPLHF
NA,TRBV12-3/TRBV12-4,TRBJ1-1,many,TGTGCCAGCGCGGAGAGGTTGAAGTACACTGAAGCTTTCTTT,CASAERLKYTEAFF
NA,TRBV2,TRBJ1-2,few,TGTGCCAGCAGTGTGGCTGGGGGGAACTATGGCTACACCTTC,CASSVAGGNYGYTF
NA,TRBV7-9,TRBJ2-5,NA,TGCGCCAGCAGCTTAGGAAGGTACCAAGAGACCCAGTACTTC,CASSLGRYQETQYF
NA,TRBV7-3,TRBJ1-6,many,TGTGCCAGCAGCTTCGCAGAGGATTCACCCCTCCACTTT,CASSFAEDSPLHF
NA,TRBV28,TRBJ2-5,NA,TGTGCCAGCAGTTTAGGGGAACGGGAGACCCAGTACTTC,CASSLGERETQYF
NA,TRBV5-6,TRBJ1-5,few,TGTGCCAGCAGCTTGCGTCTGGGCCGTGAAGAGCCCCAGCATTTT,CASSLRLGREEPQHF
NA,TRBV12-3/TRBV12-4,TRBJ1-2,many,TGTGCCAGCACCCCACACACTGAGGGGGGCTACACCTTC,CASTPHTEGGYTF
TRBD1,TRBV12-3/TRBV12-4,TRBJ1-1,many,TGTGCCAGCAGTTTAAAGGGGGCGACTGAAGCTTTCTTT,CASSLKGATEAFF
NA,TRBV20-1,TRBJ1-5,few,TGCAGTGCTAGTCCCCCCGGCAGGAACAATCAGCCCCAGCATTTT,CSASPPGRNNQPQHF
NA,TRBV6-2/TRBV6-3,TRBJ1-2,many,TGTGCCAGCAGTAACCCGGGACGCTCGGGACTCGGTGGCTACACCTTC,CASSNPGRSGLGGYTF
NA,TRBV29-1,TRBJ2-2,many,TGCAGCGTTGGTAGGGGAACCGGGGAGCTGTTTTTT,CSVGRGTGELFF
NA,TRBV27,TRBJ2-7,NA,TGTGCCAGCAGCCGGACTGCCGGGGAGAGCTACGAGCAGTACTTC,CASSRTAGESYEQYF
TRBD2,TRBV4-2,TRBJ2-1,once,TGTGCCAGCAGCCTCCGACGAGCGGGGGGGGACAATGAGCAGTTCTTC,CASSLRRAGGDNEQFF
NA,TRBV10-2,TRBJ2-5,many,TGCGCCAGCCGATTCCCCCGGGACCCCTTGGAGACCCAGTACTTC,CASRFPRDPLETQYF
NA,TRBV3-1,TRBJ2-3,many,TGTGCCAGCAGCCAAGGACGCTATAGCACAGATACGCAGTATTTT,CASSQGRYSTDTQYF
NA,TRBV7-2,TRBJ2-7,NA,TGTGCCAGCAGCTTCGAGATCTGGGGCTTCGAGCAGTACTTC,CASSFEIWGFEQYF
NA,TRBV18,TRBJ1-1,NA,TGTGCCAGCTCACCACCCCGGGCAGGGGCGATGAACACTGAAGCTTTCTTT,CASSPPRAGAMNTEAFF
NA,TRBV7-6,TRBJ1-2,NA,TGTGCCAGCAGCCCAACAGCTCCCGGCTATGGCTACACCTTC,CASSPTAPGYGYTF
TRBD2,TRBV7-9,TRBJ2-5,many,TGTGCCAGCAGCTCGGGGGGGGGTGCGCAGTACTTC,CASSSGGGAQYF
TRBD1,TRBV6-1,TRBJ2-1,many,TGTGCCAGCAGACTTAGGGTAGGACAGGGGAGGAATGAGCAGTTCTTC,CASRLRVGQGRNEQFF
NA,TRBV7-3,TRBJ2-7,NA,TGTGCCAGCAGCCCGAATACAGGGTACTCCTACAATGAGCAGTACTTC,CASSPNTGYSYNEQYF
NA,TRBV20-1,TRBJ2-7,NA,TGCAGTGCTAGAGATGGGGCAGGGGGGTACGAGCAGTACTTC,CSARDGAGGYEQYF
NA,TRBV12-3/TRBV12-4,TRBJ2-7,many,TGTGCCAGCAGCTCGTTTACCGAGCAGTACTTC,CASSSFTEQYF
NA,TRBV29-1,TRBJ1-2,few,TGCAGCGTCTCACAGGGACCCTATGGCTACACCTTC,CSVSQGPYGYTF
NA,TRBV7-8,TRBJ2-7,many,TGTGCCAGCAGCCCCCGGGTGCAGAAAAGCGAGCAGTACTTC,CASSPRVQKSEQYF
NA,TRBV6-1,TRBJ2-1,many,TGTGCCAGCAGCCCGGGACGTACCAGGGGTGAGCAGTTCTTC,CASSPGRTRGEQFF
TRBD2,TRBV7-6,TRBJ2-7,many,TGTGCCAGCAGCTTAGCGCCCCCAGCGGGGGGGTCCTACGAGCAGTACTTC,CASSLAPPAGGSYEQYF
NA,TRBV5-1,TRBJ1-1,NA,TGCGCCAGCAGCTTGGAGGGGGGGCGAAGTGGTTTCTTT,CASSLEGGRSGFF
NA,TRBV25-1,TRBJ2-3,many,TGTGCCGCCGCCCCCGGGGCAGGGAGGCCAGATACGCAGTATTTT,CAAAPGAGRPDTQYF
NA,TRBV20-1,TRBJ1-5,NA,TGCAGTGCTAGAGATATCCCACGAGGGACGGCGGGTCAGCCCCAGCATTTT,CSARDIPRGTAGQPQHF
TRBD1,TRBV7-8,TRBJ2-7,many,TGTGCCAGCAGCTTAGCCGGGACAGGGGCGAACGAGCAGTACTTC,CASSLAGTGANEQYF
NA,TRBV6-5,TRBJ1-5,NA,TGTGCCAGCAACCCACACCGTGAGCATTTT,CASNPHREHF
NA,TRBV14,TRBJ1-6,few,TGTGCCAGCAGCCAAGATCCTGTAGGCAGATCACCCCTCCACTTT,CASSQDPVGRSPLHF
NA,TRBV20-1,TRBJ2-4,NA,TGCAGTGCACTAAGGGGGGGATCGGGGCAAAACATTCAGTACTTC,CSALRGGSGQNIQYF
TRBD2,TRBV28,TRBJ2-4,many,TGTGCCAGCAGTTTGCGGGGGGCGTCGGCCAAAAACATTCAGTACTTC,CASSLRGASAKNIQYF
NA,TRBV6-1,TRBJ1-2,NA,TGTGCCAGCAGCGCCGGAAGTCACTATGGCTACACCTTC,CASSAGSHYGYTF
NA,TRBV6-6,TRBJ1-1,few,TGTGCCAGCAGTTACCGTGGGATAGAGGAAGCTTTCTTT,CASSYRGIEEAFF
TRBD2,TRBV5-3,TRBJ2-1,NA,TGTGCCAGAAGCTTGGCGTCTAGCGGGGGGCACCTCCCCTACAATGAGCAGTTCTTC,CARSLASSGGHLPYNEQFF
NA,TRBV12-3/TRBV12-4,TRBJ2-5,many,TGTGCCAGCAGTTTATTATCCTTAGACGGGACCCAGTACTTC,CASSLLSLDGTQYF
NA,TRBV6-5,TRBJ1-1,NA,TGTGCCAGCAGAATCGGGGTCTCCACTGAAGCTTTCTTT,CASRIGVSTEAFF
NA,TRBV7-9,TRBJ1-2,many,TGTGCCAGCAGCCCGGACAGAACGAAAGGCTACACCTTC,CASSPDRTKGYTF
NA,TRBV19,TRBJ2-4,NA,TGTGCCACCACCCGCAATAACATTCAGTACTTC,CATTRNNIQYF
TRBD2,TRBV5-6,TRBJ2-5,few,TGTGCCAGCAGCTTGAACGGGGGGGCCTTCGATGAGCAGTACTTC,CASSLNGGAFDEQYF
TRBD2,TRBV5-1,TRBJ2-2,once,TGCGCCAGCAGCCCGGCACTAGCGGGGAACACCGGGGAGCTGTTTTTT,CASSPALAGNTGELFF